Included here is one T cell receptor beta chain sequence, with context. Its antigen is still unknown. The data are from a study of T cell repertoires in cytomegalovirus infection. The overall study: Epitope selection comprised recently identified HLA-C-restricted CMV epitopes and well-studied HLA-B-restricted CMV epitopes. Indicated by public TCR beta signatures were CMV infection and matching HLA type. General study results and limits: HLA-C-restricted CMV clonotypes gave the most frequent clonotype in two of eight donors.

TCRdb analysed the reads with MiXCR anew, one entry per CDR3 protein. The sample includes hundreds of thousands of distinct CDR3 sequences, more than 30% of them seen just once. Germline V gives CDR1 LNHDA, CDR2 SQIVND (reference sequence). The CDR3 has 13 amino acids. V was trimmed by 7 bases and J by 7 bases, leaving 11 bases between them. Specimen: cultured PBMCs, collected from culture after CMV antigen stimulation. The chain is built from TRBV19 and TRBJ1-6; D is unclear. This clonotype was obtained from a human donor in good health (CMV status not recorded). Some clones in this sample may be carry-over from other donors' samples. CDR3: CASTPGLNSPLHF. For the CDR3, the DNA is TGTGCCAGTACCCCGGGTCTCAATTCACCCCTCCACTTT.